Following are 32 T cell receptor beta chains from one sample sequenced in a study of HIV-infected patients and healthy controls. cDNA was made from 500 ng RNA using alpha and beta constant primers. Separate chain-specific third strand synthesis with multiplexing indices produced the alpha and beta libraries. A single record per CDR3 protein comes from TCRdb applying MiXCR to the 5' RACE reads. The table has over 3,500 distinct CDR3 sequences, less than 8.5% seen once; the top ten hold approximately 40%. Follow-up blood was drawn about 14 weeks, roughly three months, after antiretroviral therapy began. Whole blood was used without fractionation, so all unsorted peripheral T cells were included. This specimen consisted of blood, obtained during antiretroviral therapy. These receptors all stem from an adult with HIV infection.

This chain links TRBV20-1 with TRBJ2-5; D gene ambiguous. Between the trimmed V and J ends, which lost 4 bases and 3 bases, there was a span of 6 bases. CDR3 length equals 11 residues. Germline values: CDR1 DFQATT, CDR2 SNEGSKA (reference sequence). The CDR3 sequence: CSANPKETQYF. CDR3 coding DNA: TGCAGTGCTAACCCGAAAGAGACCCAGTACTTC.

In this sample, this clonotype is medium-sized. The chain links TRBV20-1 to TRBJ1-1; 7 positions match TRBD1. The CDR3 extends over 13 amino acids. The trim removed 6 bases at V and 4 bases at J, leaving 8 bases unmatched. Germline lookup yields CDR1 DFQATT and CDR2 SNEGSKA (reference sequence). The CDR3 coding sequence is TGCAGTGCCTTGGACAGGAGGACCACTGAAGCTTTCTTT. Translating gives CSALDRRTTEAFF.

CDR3 in DNA: TGTGCCAGCAGTCTTCACAGGGATGAAAAACTGTTTTTT. It codes for CASSLHRDEKLFF. The chain links TRBV6-6 to TRBJ1-4; maybe TRBD1 (6 bases). The CDR3 consists of 13 residues. Germline V gene lookup returns CDR1 MNHNY and CDR2 SVGAGI (reference sequence). The V gene lost 5 bases and the J gene lost 6 bases, with 10 bases spanning the gap.

Within the sample, this clonotype is medium-sized. The rearrangement links TRBV6-5 to TRBJ1-2; unclear D gene. Trimming stripped 4 bases from V and 0 bases from J, with 9 bases between. Germline lookup yields CDR1 MNHEY and CDR2 SVGAGI. The length of the CDR3 is 14 residues. The DNA of the CDR3 is TGTGCCAGCAGTTCGGTCAGCTCTAACTATGGCTACACCTTC. As protein: CASSSVSSNYGYTF.

Many counts were recorded for this clonotype. The J gene is TRBJ1-5, the V gene TRBV12-3 or TRBV12-4, with a possible D match to TRBD1 (6 bases). V was clipped by 5 bases and J by 7 bases, with 18 bases between them. The CDR3 length is 15 residues. The CDR3 nucleotides are TGTGCCAGCAGTGGGGGGGGTAGGGGGTACCAGCCCCAGCATTTT. Its translation: CASSGGGRGYQPQHF.

The chain uses TRBV5-8 and TRBJ2-1, with TRBD2 matching 7 bases. V was pared by 5 bases and J by 3 bases, with 8 bases of the junction left unmatched. Germline CDR1 and CDR2: SGHTS and YDEGEE. The CDR3 contains 15 residues. The CDR3 loop reads CASSASGGIYNEQFF. The CDR3 coding sequence is TGTGCCAGCAGTGCTTCCGGGGGGATCTACAATGAGCAGTTCTTC.

By sample share, this clonotype is medium-sized (0.01 to 0.1%). The CDR3 loop is CSVAQGDGSGNTIYF. The CDR3 nucleotides are TGCAGCGTAGCACAGGGAGATGGCTCTGGAAACACCATATATTTT. The J gene is TRBJ1-3, the V gene TRBV29-1, with D possibly being TRBD1 (6 bases). Per germline, CDR1 SQVTM and CDR2 ANQGSEA. The CDR3 loop spans 15 amino acids. V lost 6 bases to trimming and J lost 0 bases, with 15 bases between them.

By proportion, this clonotype is medium-sized. The chain carries TRBV5-5 and TRBJ2-3, with D maybe TRBD2 (5 bases). Germline lookup yields CDR1 SGHKS and CDR2 YYEKEE (reference sequence). V gave up 0 bases and J gave up 1 base, with 6 bases separating them. This CDR3 contains 14 residues. CDR3 region: CASSLVSGTDTQYF. The CDR3 DNA follows: TGTGCCAGCAGCTTGGTTAGCGGCACAGATACGCAGTATTTT.

This clonotype was picked up one time. This chain joins TRBV30 and TRBJ2-3, with D uncertain. This CDR3 contains 14 residues. The V and J ends lost 1 base and 4 bases respectively, with 12 bases between them. The V gene's germline CDR1 is GTSNPN and CDR2 SVGIG (reference sequence). The DNA for the CDR3 is TGTGCCTGGAGTGACAGAAGATTGGCAGATACGCAGTATTTT. It encodes CAWSDRRLADTQYF. Full variable domain (outside the CDR3, taken from reference TRBV30 and TRBJ2-3): SQTIHQWPATLVQPVGSPLSLECTVEGTSNPNLYWYRQAAGRGLQLLFYSVGIGQISSEVPQNLSASRPQDRQFILSSKKLLLSDSGFYLCAWSDRRLADTQYFGPGTRLTVL.

By sample share, this clonotype is medium-sized. This chain links TRBV7-3 with TRBJ2-1; either TRBD1 or TRBD2 may supply D (6 bases each). The ends were cut back, 1 base at V and 7 bases at J, with 14 bases in the middle. CDR3 size: 15 residues. Per the germline V gene, CDR1 is SGHTA and CDR2 is FQGTGA. CDR3 amino acids: CASSLIPGGPNEQFF. The CDR3 DNA is TGTGCCAGCAGCTTAATTCCCGGGGGCCCAAATGAGCAGTTCTTC.

This clonotype rates as medium-sized. J is TRBJ2-6 and V is TRBV28, with D uncertain. Looked up from germline, CDR1 is MDHEN and CDR2 is SYDVKM. With 3 bases removed from V and 2 bases from J, the gap between germline ends came to 5 bases. CDR3 length equals 14 residues. Written as DNA, the CDR3 is TGTGCCAGCAGTTTTTATCCTGGGGCCAACGTCCTGACTTTC. Amino acid sequence: CASSFYPGANVLTF.

This clonotype appeared a single time. The CDR3 DNA sequence: TGCGCCAGCAGCGTTTGGGGGAATGAGCAGTTCTTC. It is translated as CASSVWGNEQFF. The rearrangement joins TRBV5-1 to TRBJ2-1; tentatively, D is TRBD1 or TRBD2 (5 bases each). Germline V gene data show CDR1 as SGHRS and CDR2 as YFSETQ. The CDR3 runs 12 residues. Trimming removed 4 bases at V and 7 bases at J, with 9 bases between.

This clonotype was counted at least ten times. The chain combines TRBV6-2 or TRBV6-3 with TRBJ2-5; no reliable D call. The CDR3 is 16 residues long. Germline V gene data show CDR1 as MNHEY and CDR2 as SVGEGT. V was shortened by 4 bases and J by 1 base, with 16 bases between the two germline ends. As DNA, the CDR3 is TGTGCCAGCAGTTCCCGGGTCTCCACCTCCCAAGAGACCCAGTACTTC. This gives the protein CASSSRVSTSQETQYF.

This clonotype is labeled as medium-sized (0.01 to 0.1%). The chain combines TRBV11-2 with TRBJ2-3, with TRBD1 identical over 9 bases. Germline values: CDR1 SGHAT, CDR2 FQNNGV. The V gene end was trimmed by 5 bases and the J gene end by 2 bases; junction bases not matched to a gene: 20. The CDR3 extends over 20 amino acids. CDR3 sequence: CASSHPKDRGAKWVTDTQYF. In DNA form, the CDR3 reads TGTGCCAGCAGCCACCCGAAGGACAGGGGTGCCAAGTGGGTCACAGATACGCAGTATTTT.

This clonotype is labeled large. The chain recombines TRBV9 with TRBJ2-3, with 10 positions matching TRBD2. Trimming at V came to 3 bases and at J to 8 bases, leaving 9 bases not matched to a gene. This CDR3 has 15 amino acids. The germline gives CDR1 SGDLS, CDR2 YYNGEE. The CDR3 region has the DNA TGTGCCAGCAGCGCCGTGAGCGGGAGGGGTGCTACGCAGTATTTT. It specifies CASSAVSGRGATQYF.

This clonotype is medium-sized within its sample. V is TRBV7-6 and J is TRBJ2-3, with 7 bases aligning to TRBD2. The V gene end was trimmed by 2 bases and the J gene end by 1 base; junction bases not matched to a gene: 3. Looked up from germline, CDR1 is SGHVS and CDR2 is FNYEAQ. The CDR3 has 15 amino acids. Here the CDR3 reads CASSLLAGGTDTQYF. For the CDR3, the DNA is TGTGCCAGCAGCTTACTGGCGGGGGGCACAGATACGCAGTATTTT.

This clonotype is medium-sized (0.01 to 0.1%). The chain carries TRBV5-1 and TRBJ2-5; TRBD2 aligns across 9 bases. Germline CDR1 SGHRS, CDR2 YFSETQ. Trimming at V came to 6 bases and at J to 4 bases, leaving 10 bases not matched to a gene. CDR3 length: 15 residues. In DNA form, the CDR3 reads TGCGCCAGCACCCAGCGGGGGGCGGGCAGAGAGACCCAGTACTTC. Translated, it gives CASTQRGAGRETQYF.

Ten or more counts support this clonotype. The chain employs TRBV20-1 and TRBJ2-2; 9 bases align to TRBD1. This CDR3 region has 15 residues. With V trimmed by 5 bases and J by 1 base, 5 bases remained unmatched. Germline V gene sequence: CDR1 DFQATT, CDR2 SNEGSKA (reference sequence). The CDR3 loop is CSALQGAQNTGELFF. CDR3 DNA: TGCAGTGCTTTACAGGGGGCGCAGAACACCGGGGAGCTGTTTTTT.

This chain uses TRBV12-3 or TRBV12-4 with TRBJ1-6, with D perhaps TRBD1 (6 bases). The CDR3 contains 15 residues. Deletions cut 6 bases from V and 12 bases from J, with 21 bases between. In nucleotides, the CDR3 is TGTGCCAGCAGCCGGTACCCGAACAGGGAAAGACCCCTCCACTTT. It specifies CASSRYPNRERPLHF.

This clonotype was observed a handful of times. This chain joins TRBV7-9 and TRBJ2-5; D unresolved. Germline assignment: CDR1 SEHNR and CDR2 FQNEAQ (reference sequence). The V and J ends lost 6 bases and 1 base respectively, with 9 bases between them. There are 13 residues in the CDR3. DNA for the CDR3: TGTGCCAGCAGGCGACCTACCCAAGAGACCCAGTACTTC. Protein: CASRRPTQETQYF.

At least ten counts were recorded for this clonotype. The chain has TRBV6-6 and TRBJ2-5; D gene unclear. In germline, CDR1 is MNHNY, CDR2 SVGAGI (reference sequence). This CDR3 is 14 amino acids long. The V gene lost 7 bases and the J gene lost 1 base, with 13 bases spanning the gap. CDR3 nucleotide sequence: TGTGCCAGCAAAAGCCAGGCGATCCAAGAGACCCAGTACTTC. Its translation is CASKSQAIQETQYF.

Within the sample, this clonotype is medium-sized. The chain links TRBV19 to TRBJ2-2; no clear D. The CDR3 has 14 amino acids. Germline CDR1 and CDR2: LNHDA and SQIVND (reference sequence). Trimming left V 7 bases short and J 0 bases short, with 9 bases between. The CDR3 spells CASKSIANTGELFF. CDR3 in DNA: TGTGCCAGTAAAAGTATCGCGAACACCGGGGAGCTGTTTTTT. Complete variable domain (other parts from reference TRBV19 and TRBJ2-2): DGGITQSPKYLFRKEGQNVTLSCEQNLNHDAMYWYRQDPGQGLRLIYYSQIVNDFQKGDIAEGYSVSREKKESFPLTVTSAQKNPTAFYLCASKSIANTGELFFGEGSRLTVL.

The chain links TRBV6-1 to TRBJ1-1; 7 nucleotides line up with TRBD1. CDR1 MNHNS and CDR2 SASEGT come from the germline V gene. CDR3 length: 14 residues. The V segment lost 6 bases and the J segment 2 bases; nucleotides outside the gene matches: 6. Here the CDR3 reads CASSRDSLNTEAFF. The CDR3 nucleotides are TGTGCCAGCAGCAGGGACAGCCTCAACACTGAAGCTTTCTTT.

The J gene is TRBJ2-5, the V gene TRBV20-1; 13 positions agree with TRBD2. V lost 0 bases and J lost 1; bases outside the gene matches: 8. The CDR3 contains 18 residues. Looked up from germline, CDR1 is DFQATT and CDR2 is SNEGSKA (reference sequence). The CDR3 here is CSARDRTSGGALQETQYF. The CDR3 DNA follows: TGCAGTGCTAGAGATAGAACTAGCGGGGGGGCCCTCCAAGAGACCCAGTACTTC.

V usage is TRBV4-3 and J usage is TRBJ1-1, with 8 bases aligning to TRBD1. Germline assignment: CDR1 LGHNA and CDR2 YSLEER. Trimming at V came to 4 bases and at J to 5 bases, leaving 12 bases not matched to a gene. CDR3 length: 16 residues. DNA for the CDR3: TGCGCCAGCAGCCCCAGGGCGACAGGGGCGACTACTGAAGCTTTCTTT. It codes for CASSPRATGATTEAFF.

V usage is TRBV28 and J usage is TRBJ1-1; D gene unclear. V lost 10 bases and J 4 bases, leaving 13 bases between the germline ends. Germline CDR1 reads MDHEN; CDR2 reads SYDVKM. The length of the CDR3 is 12 residues. Written as DNA, the CDR3 is TGTGCCACCCTCTATACGACCACTGAAGCTTTCTTT. Amino acids: CATLYTTTEAFF.

This clonotype has ten or more counts. In DNA form, the CDR3 reads TGTGCCAGCAGCCTAAGGGCGAGTCGCGAGACCCAGTACTTC. Translation gives CASSLRASRETQYF. The chain links TRBV7-8 to TRBJ2-5, with D unresolved. This CDR3 region has 14 residues. Trimming stripped 5 bases from V and 5 bases from J, with 15 bases between. Germline V gene data show CDR1 as SGHVS and CDR2 as FQNEAQ.

This clonotype is labeled as medium-sized (0.01 to 0.1%). The V and J genes are TRBV20-1 and TRBJ2-5; D remains ambiguous. The CDR3 contains 12 residues. Germline lookup yields CDR1 DFQATT and CDR2 SNEGSKA (reference sequence). With 6 bases removed from V and 7 bases from J, the gap between germline ends came to 15 bases. CDR3 bases: TGCAGTGCGCCCCACCTCGCAGGGACCCAGTACTTC. Translation: CSAPHLAGTQYF.

This clonotype has a count of ten or more. CDR3 amino acids: CASSLVSAEETQYF. The CDR3 DNA reads TGCGCCAGCAGCTTGGTATCGGCAGAAGAGACCCAGTACTTC. The chain has TRBV5-1 and TRBJ2-5; D gene uncertain. The ends were cut back, 0 bases at V and 3 bases at J, with 9 bases in the middle. The CDR3 has 14 residues. Germline-derived CDR1 and CDR2 are SGHRS and YFSETQ.

By frequency in the sample, this clonotype is medium-sized. The V and J genes are TRBV3-1 and TRBJ2-1, with D uncertain. In germline, CDR1 is LGHDT, CDR2 YNNKEL (reference sequence). The V end was cut by 1 base, the J end by 10 bases, with 14 bases between. The CDR3 contains 14 residues. CDR3 in DNA: TGTGCCAGCAGCCAAGTAGTCTTGCCGGAGGAGCAGTTCTTC. Protein sequence: CASSQVVLPEEQFF.

Many counts were recorded for this clonotype. This sequence joins TRBV7-6 and TRBJ1-5; D is uncertain. Looked up from germline, CDR1 is SGHVS and CDR2 is FNYEAQ. The CDR3 spans 13 residues. V lost 1 base to trimming and J lost 3 bases, with 4 bases between them. The CDR3 sequence: CASSLGDNQPQHF. The DNA of the CDR3 is TGTGCCAGCAGCTTAGGCGACAATCAGCCCCAGCATTTT.

In its sample, this clonotype ranks as medium-sized. The chain uses TRBV7-3 and TRBJ2-1, with TRBD1 as a possible D gene (6 bases). Germline V gives CDR1 SGHTA, CDR2 FQGTGA. The CDR3 is 14 amino acids. The V end was cut by 8 bases, the J end by 9 bases, with 20 bases between. Written as DNA, the CDR3 is TGTGCCAGCTCCCCCTTCACCGACAGGAGTGAGCAGTTCTTC. Its protein product is CASSPFTDRSEQFF.